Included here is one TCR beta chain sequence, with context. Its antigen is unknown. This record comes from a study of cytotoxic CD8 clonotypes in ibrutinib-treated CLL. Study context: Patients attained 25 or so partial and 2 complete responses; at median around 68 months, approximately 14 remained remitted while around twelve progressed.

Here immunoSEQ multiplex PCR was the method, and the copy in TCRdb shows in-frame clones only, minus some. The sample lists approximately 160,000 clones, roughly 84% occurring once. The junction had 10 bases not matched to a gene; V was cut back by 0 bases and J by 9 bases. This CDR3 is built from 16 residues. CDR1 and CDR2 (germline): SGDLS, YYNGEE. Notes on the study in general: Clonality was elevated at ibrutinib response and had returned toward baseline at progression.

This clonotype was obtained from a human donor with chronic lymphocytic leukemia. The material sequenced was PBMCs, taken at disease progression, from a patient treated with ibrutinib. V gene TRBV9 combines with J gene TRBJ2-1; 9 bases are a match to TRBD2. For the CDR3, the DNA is TGTGCCAGCAGCGTAGTTAGCGGGGGAATTCAGTCTGAGCAGTTCTTC. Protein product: CASSVVSGGIQSEQFF.